This T cell receptor beta chain was found in a study of cytomegalovirus exposure and HLA in healthy donors. Details on this clone: Its antigen is as yet unknown.

The study, taken as a whole, reports: Among TCR beta chains of equal frequency, HLA-associated ones were more clonally expanded in a later analysis.

Trimming removed 0 bases at V and 5 bases at J, with 16 bases between. Germline-derived CDR1 and CDR2 are LGHNA and YSLEER. There are 16 residues in the CDR3. This PCR relied on a set of 60 Vbeta primers and 13 Jbeta primers. Sequencing was performed with immunoSEQ multiplex PCR; in TCRdb, only in-frame clones are kept and a portion is missing. Of 150,000 to 200,000 clones in the sample, 68% were seen once. The clonotype comes from a man in his fifties or sixties in good health and CMV-seronegative. The genes are TRBV4-3 and TRBJ1-2, with D maybe TRBD1 (6 bases). The sample comprised PBMCs. CDR3: CASSQDQAGEGYGYTF. The CDR3 nucleotides are TGCGCCAGCAGCCAAGATCAGGCAGGGGAGGGGTATGGCTACACCTTC.